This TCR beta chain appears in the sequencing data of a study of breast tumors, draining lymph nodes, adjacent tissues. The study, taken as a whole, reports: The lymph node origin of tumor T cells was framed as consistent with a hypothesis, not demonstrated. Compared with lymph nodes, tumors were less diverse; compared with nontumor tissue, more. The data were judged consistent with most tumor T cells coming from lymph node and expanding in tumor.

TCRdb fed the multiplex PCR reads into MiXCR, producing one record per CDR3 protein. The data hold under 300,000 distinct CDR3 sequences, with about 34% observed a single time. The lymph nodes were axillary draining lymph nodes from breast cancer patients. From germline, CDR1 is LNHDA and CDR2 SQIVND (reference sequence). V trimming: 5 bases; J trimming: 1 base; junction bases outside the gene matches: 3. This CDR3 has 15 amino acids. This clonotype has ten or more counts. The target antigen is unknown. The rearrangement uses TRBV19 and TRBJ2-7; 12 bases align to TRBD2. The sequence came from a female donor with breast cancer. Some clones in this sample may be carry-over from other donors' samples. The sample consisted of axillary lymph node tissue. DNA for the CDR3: TGTGCCAGTAGTCGGACTAGCGGGACTTCCTACGAGCAGTACTTC. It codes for CASSRTSGTSYEQYF.